The 29 T cell receptor beta chains listed next were all sequenced from one sample in a study of blood T cells in healthy people across ages. A second roughly 7 to 12 cycle PCR used barcoded and J-beta primers. TCRdb fed the 5' RACE reads into MiXCR, producing one record per CDR3 protein. The sample holds fewer than 900,000 distinct CDR3 sequences, under 40% seen once. Sequenced sample: blood. The receptors here all came from a man aged 18 to 29 in good health.

This clonotype was found once. This chain uses TRBV12-5 with TRBJ1-5, with 9 bases that match TRBD1. V was clipped by 3 bases and J by 9 bases; unmatched bases: 18. CDR1 and CDR2 (germline): LGHNT, FRNRAP. This CDR3 comprises 18 residues. In DNA, the CDR3 is TGTGCTAGTGGTTTCCAGTTGGGGACAGGGCCGGTGGATCCGCCCCAGCATTTT. Translating gives CASGFQLGTGPVDPPQHF. Looking up the rest from reference TRBV12-5 and TRBJ1-5 gives the full variable domain: DARVTQTPRHKVTEMGQEVTMRCQPILGHNTVFWYRQTMMQGLELLAYFRNRAPLDDSGMPKDRFSAEMPDATLATLKIQPSEPRDSAVYFCASGFQLGTGPVDPPQHFGDGTRLSIL.

This clonotype was seen a few times. The chain links TRBV12-3 or TRBV12-4 to TRBJ2-4, with D uncertain. Trimming removed 3 bases at V and 2 bases at J, with 8 bases between. The CDR3 loop spans 14 amino acids. The CDR3 spells CASSFLGTKNIQYF. Here the CDR3 DNA reads TGTGCCAGCAGTTTCCTGGGGACCAAAAACATTCAGTACTTC.

This clonotype was seen ten or more times. The chain carries TRBV12-3 or TRBV12-4 and TRBJ2-4; D uncertain. V lost 4 bases and J 6 bases, leaving 4 bases between the germline ends. This CDR3 is 11 amino acids long. The DNA of the CDR3 is TGTGCCAGCAGTTCCTTAAACATTCAGTACTTC. Translating it yields CASSSLNIQYF.

The chain has TRBV3-1 and TRBJ2-3; 9 positions match TRBD2. J was trimmed by 5 bases and V by 1 base; bases with no gene match: 1. The CDR3 has 14 amino acids. Germline V lookup: CDR1 LGHDT, CDR2 YNNKEL (reference sequence). This CDR3 is CASSQGRGGDTQYF. Here the CDR3 DNA reads TGTGCCAGCAGCCAAGGGCGGGGGGGAGATACGCAGTATTTT.

The table lists this clonotype with a few counts. CDR3: CASSLNRVDYGYTF. The DNA of the CDR3 is TGTGCCAGCAGTTTAAACAGGGTCGACTATGGCTACACCTTC. The chain couples TRBV27 to TRBJ1-2, with D perhaps matching TRBD1 (6 bases). The CDR3 runs to 14 residues. Germline V gene sequence: CDR1 MNHEY, CDR2 SMNVEV (reference sequence). The ends were cut back, 2 bases at V and 3 bases at J, with 10 bases in the middle.

Points on this clonotype: A much larger clone lies a single base off, so this may be a read error. This chain's CDR3 is CACSYPGGSSTDTQYF. The CDR3 coding sequence is TGTGCCTGCAGCTACCCGGGGGGCTCGAGCACAGATACGCAGTATTTT. V is TRBV7-9 and J is TRBJ2-3; D perhaps matches TRBD2 (7 bases). The CDR3 sequence is 16 residues long. In germline, CDR1 is SEHNR, CDR2 FQNEAQ (reference sequence).

This chain connects TRBV6-4 to TRBJ2-7; possible D gene TRBD2, 6 bases. Germline V CDR1 and CDR2: MRHNA, SNTAGT. The CDR3 has 13 residues. The germline V and J ends were trimmed by 2 bases and 7 bases, with 12 bases remaining between them. This CDR3 is CASSDGGFNEQYF. The CDR3 DNA follows: TGTGCCAGCAGTGACGGAGGGTTCAATGAGCAGTACTTC.

This clonotype showed up just a few times. The chain links TRBV18 to TRBJ2-5; D unclear. The CDR3 runs 15 residues. Germline V CDR1 and CDR2: KGHSH, LQKENI. Trimming pared 6 bases from V and 3 bases from J, leaving 17 bases between. The CDR3 region is CASSPNQATEETQYF. CDR3 sequence (DNA): TGTGCCAGCTCCCCGAATCAGGCAACCGAAGAGACCCAGTACTTC.

The chain uses TRBV6-6 and TRBJ2-1, with D perhaps TRBD2 (6 bases). With 8 bases removed from V and 4 bases from J, the gap between germline ends came to 12 bases. Per germline, CDR1 MNHNY and CDR2 SVGAGI (reference sequence). This CDR3 is 13 amino acids long. Written as DNA, the CDR3 is TGTGCCAGCGAGGAGGGGATATACAATGAGCAGTTCTTC. Its protein is CASEEGIYNEQFF.

The chain has TRBV4-2 and TRBJ2-1, with TRBD2 identical over 10 bases. The CDR3 totals 17 residues. Germline loops: CDR1 LGHNA, CDR2 YNFKEQ. The junction had 4 bases not matched to a gene; V was cut back by 0 bases and J by 2 bases. CDR3 nucleotides: TGTGCCAGCAGCCAAGATAGGAGCGGGGGGGCCTACAATGAGCAGTTCTTC. It translates to CASSQDRSGGAYNEQFF.

The chain carries TRBV10-3 and TRBJ1-1; D is possibly TRBD1 (6 bases). With 2 bases removed from V and 3 bases from J, the gap between germline ends came to 16 bases. The germline CDR1 and CDR2 sequences are ENHRY and SYGVKD. There are 16 residues in the CDR3. CDR3 bases: TGTGCCATCAGTGAGCACCGGGGAGGGGGTTACACTGAAGCTTTCTTT. Encoded protein: CAISEHRGGGYTEAFF.

V and J are TRBV15 and TRBJ2-1; 10 nucleotides agree with TRBD2. Germline trimming cut 9 bases from V and 4 bases from J; bases unmatched to any gene: 9. This CDR3 contains 15 residues. Germline-derived CDR1 and CDR2 are LNHNV and YYDKDF (reference sequence). DNA of the CDR3: TGTGCCACTCAAACCGGGACTAGCGTGTACAATGAGCAGTTCTTC. Translated: CATQTGTSVYNEQFF.

The chain couples TRBV9 to TRBJ1-1; TRBD1 matches 7 bases. Per germline, CDR1 SGDLS and CDR2 YYNGEE. V shed 4 bases, J shed 4 bases, and the junction held 4 bases outside the gene matches. The CDR3 is 13 residues long. The CDR3 region is CASSTTGSTEAFF. CDR3 bases: TGTGCCAGCAGCACGACAGGGTCCACTGAAGCTTTCTTT.

This rearrangement joins TRBV5-1 to TRBJ1-4; no definite D call. Trimming took 4 bases from V and 0 from J, leaving 13 bases between them. There are 16 residues in the CDR3. The germline CDR1 and CDR2 sequences are SGHRS and YFSETQ. The CDR3 region is CASSTGGVSTNEKLFF. The CDR3 coding sequence is TGCGCCAGCAGCACCGGCGGGGTGTCAACTAATGAAAAACTGTTTTTT. Full variable domain (outside the CDR3, taken from reference TRBV5-1 and TRBJ1-4): KAGVTQTPRYLIKTRGQQVTLSCSPISGHRSVSWYQQTPGQGLQFLFEYFSETQRNKGNFPGRFSGRQFSNSRSEMNVSTLELGDSALYLCASSTGGVSTNEKLFFGSGTQLSVL.

Comment on this clonotype: Its ends do not fully match the called genes, so a read error is possible. V and J are TRBV12-3 or TRBV12-4 and TRBJ2-3, with no clear D. This CDR3 is built from 11 residues. The CDR3 bases are TGTACCAGCACTATAGGGGATACGCAGTATTTT. Translating it yields CTSTIGDTQYF.

The chain carries TRBV7-2 and TRBJ1-2, with D tentatively TRBD1 (5 bases). Germline-derived CDR1 and CDR2 are SGHTA and FQGNSA. The CDR3 totals 15 residues. V was cut by 6 bases and J by 5 bases, with 19 bases left in between. The CDR3: CASSQEAGRAYGYTF. CDR3 coding DNA: TGTGCCAGCAGTCAAGAGGCAGGGAGAGCTTATGGCTACACCTTC.

This clonotype showed up just a few times. This chain uses TRBV5-1 with TRBJ2-7; the D gene is possibly TRBD2 (6 bases). The ends were cut back, 2 bases at V and 7 bases at J, with 19 bases in the middle. The germline CDR1 and CDR2 sequences are SGHRS and YFSETQ. This CDR3 spans 15 amino acids. CDR3 residues: CASSFLADSYNEQYF. The CDR3 DNA follows: TGCGCCAGCAGCTTTTTAGCGGACTCCTACAATGAGCAGTACTTC. Looking up the rest from reference TRBV5-1 and TRBJ2-7 gives the full variable domain: KAGVTQTPRYLIKTRGQQVTLSCSPISGHRSVSWYQQTPGQGLQFLFEYFSETQRNKGNFPGRFSGRQFSNSRSEMNVSTLELGDSALYLCASSFLADSYNEQYFGPGTRLTVT.

CDR3 sequence (DNA): TGCGCCAGCAGCTCTGGACAGGTTGTGGTCAATGAGCAGTACTTC. This gives the protein CASSSGQVVVNEQYF. This rearrangement joins TRBV5-1 to TRBJ2-7; 7 positions match TRBD1. The V gene's germline CDR1 is SGHRS and CDR2 YFSETQ. This CDR3 is 15 amino acids long. The V segment lost 3 bases and the J segment 7 bases; nucleotides outside the gene matches: 13. Combining the CDR3 with reference TRBV5-1 and TRBJ2-7 gives the whole variable domain KAGVTQTPRYLIKTRGQQVTLSCSPISGHRSVSWYQQTPGQGLQFLFEYFSETQRNKGNFPGRFSGRQFSNSRSEMNVSTLELGDSALYLCASSSGQVVVNEQYFGPGTRLTVT.

J is TRBJ1-5 and V is TRBV6-5, with 7 bases fitting TRBD1. V gave up 8 bases and J gave up 7 bases; unmatched junction bases: 8. The CDR3 length is 13 residues. Germline V gives CDR1 MNHEY, CDR2 SVGAGI. CDR3 amino acids: CASAAGGWQPQHF. In DNA, the CDR3 is TGTGCCAGCGCGGCAGGGGGTTGGCAGCCCCAGCATTTT.

The V gene is TRBV6-2 or TRBV6-3, the J gene TRBJ1-2; no clear D gene. CDR1 MNHEY and CDR2 SVGEGT come from the germline V gene. Trimming shortened V by 5 bases and J by 5 bases, and 12 bases separated the two germline ends. The CDR3 totals 13 residues. CDR3 nucleotide sequence: TGTGCCAGCAGTGACCCGGTCGGGTATGGCTACACCTTC. Amino acids: CASSDPVGYGYTF.

In this sample, this clonotype turned up a few times. The rearrangement uses TRBV20-1 and TRBJ1-5; D remains unclear. Trimming took 6 bases from V and 3 from J, leaving 9 bases between them. CDR1 is DFQATT, CDR2 SNEGSKA, per germline (reference sequence). CDR3 length: 12 amino acids. The DNA of the CDR3 is TGCAGTGCCGAAGGAAACAATCAGCCCCAGCATTTT. It yields the protein CSAEGNNQPQHF.

This clonotype has only one observation. The junction does not match germline at one end; this may be a read error. The chain combines TRBV7-9 with TRBJ1-6; no reliable D call. This CDR3 has 14 residues. Per germline, CDR1 SEHNR and CDR2 FQNEAQ (reference sequence). The CDR3 nucleotides are TGTTCCAGCAGTACTGTCCGGGAAAATTCACCCCTCCACTTT. It translates to CSSSTVRENSPLHF.

A few counts support this clonotype. V usage is TRBV12-3 or TRBV12-4 and J usage is TRBJ1-2, with a possible D match to TRBD1 (5 bases). Between the trimmed V and J ends, which lost 7 bases and 6 bases, there was a span of 18 bases. The CDR3 has 14 amino acids. In DNA, the CDR3 is TGTGCCAGCACCCTCATCGGGACGGAGAATGGCTACACCTTC. It is translated as CASTLIGTENGYTF.

The genes are TRBV29-1 and TRBJ2-5; weak D call: TRBD2 (6 bases). Judging by the DNA end, TRBJ2-7 fits better; the J call may be wrong. CDR3 length: 13 residues. The V gene's germline CDR1 is SQVTM and CDR2 ANQGSEA. Written as DNA, the CDR3 is TGCAGCGCCGGCACTAGCCAAATAAGCGAGCAGTACTTC. Encoded protein: CSAGTSQISEQYF.

This chain joins TRBV20-1 and TRBJ1-1; D call uncertain. Deletions cut 0 bases from V and 7 bases from J, with 18 bases between. Germline CDR1 is DFQATT and CDR2 is SNEGSKA (reference sequence). The CDR3 extends over 15 amino acids. CDR3 region: CSARDLVAPTSEAFF. CDR3 bases: TGCAGTGCTAGAGATCTCGTCGCGCCTACCAGTGAAGCTTTCTTT.

This clonotype was counted a single time. V usage is TRBV3-1 and J usage is TRBJ1-4; D gene uncertain. Trimming shortened V by 3 bases and J by 8 bases, and 10 bases separated the two germline ends. From germline, CDR1 is LGHDT and CDR2 YNNKEL (reference sequence). CDR3 length: 13 amino acids. In nucleotides, the CDR3 is TGTGCCAGCAGCCAGTTTAAAAGGGAAAAACTGTTTTTT. Translated: CASSQFKREKLFF.

The rearrangement joins TRBV27 to TRBJ2-7, with TRBD2 matching 9 bases. The CDR3 sequence is 16 residues long. V was clipped by 5 bases and J by 1 base; unmatched bases: 9. Germline CDR1 and CDR2: MNHEY and SMNVEV (reference sequence). The CDR3 region has the DNA TGTGCCAGCAGTCCCTTCGGAGCGGGGGGTTCCTACGAGCAGTACTTC. It specifies CASSPFGAGGSYEQYF.

This clonotype showed up just a few times. The chain couples TRBV7-8 to TRBJ2-7; D may be TRBD1 (6 bases). The V end was cut by 5 bases, the J end by 7 bases, with 18 bases between. Germline CDR1 and CDR2: SGHVS and FQNEAQ. The CDR3 spans 14 residues. CDR3: CASSGAGVWDEQYF. The CDR3 DNA sequence: TGTGCCAGCAGCGGCGCAGGGGTTTGGGATGAGCAGTACTTC.

The chain recombines TRBV7-2 with TRBJ2-7; 8 bases are a match to TRBD2. V dropped 5 bases and J dropped 2; count of bases not matched to a gene: 5. Germline V gives CDR1 SGHTA, CDR2 FQGNSA. CDR3 length equals 14 residues. The CDR3 DNA reads as TGTGCCAGCAGCCGACGGGGGGGTACCTACGAGCAGTACTTC. Its translation: CASSRRGGTYEQYF.